A single sample is the source of the 9 T cell receptor beta chains below, sequenced in a study of monozygotic twins with inflammatory bowel disease. From the 5' RACE reads, TCRdb lists one entry per CDR3 protein and no DNA. The sample totals about 380,000 distinct CDR3 sequences. The sequenced sample consisted of blood. These receptor sequences come from a human donor with ulcerative colitis or Crohn's disease, or a healthy co-twin of an affected twin (not recorded which).

The V gene is TRBV4-3, the J gene TRBJ1-1. CDR3 length: 15 amino acids. Germline V gene data show CDR1 as LGHNA and CDR2 as YSLEER. The CDR3 sequence: CASSQDARGVKEAFF.

The J gene is TRBJ1-5, the V gene TRBV6-2 or TRBV6-3. This CDR3 spans 11 amino acids. The germline gives CDR1 MNHEY, CDR2 SVGEGT. CDR3 sequence reads: CASSYPAPQHF.

This chain links TRBV5-1 with TRBJ2-5; TCRdb's assignment of TRBD2 cannot be checked, as there is no DNA. Germline V gene sequence: CDR1 SGHRS, CDR2 YFSETQ. CDR3 length equals 16 residues. CDR3 sequence: CASSLRPGSRQETQYF.

This chain joins TRBV4-3 and TRBJ2-7. Germline V CDR1 and CDR2: LGHNA, YSLEER. The CDR3 runs 14 residues. The CDR3 sequence: CASSQFGYTYEQYF.

This chain links TRBV27 with TRBJ2-3. Germline V gives CDR1 MNHEY, CDR2 SMNVEV (reference sequence). The length of the CDR3 is 11 residues. The CDR3 reads CASRITDTQYF.

The chain uses TRBV19 and TRBJ2-1; TCRdb proposes TRBD1, but this gene call is untestable without DNA. The CDR3 runs to 17 residues. Germline assignment: CDR1 LNHDA and CDR2 SQIVND (reference sequence). This CDR3 is CASSIDLGGSSYNEQFF.

This chain connects TRBV5-4 to TRBJ2-5; there is no DNA to check the TCRdb D call of TRBD1. CDR3 length: 15 residues. Germline assignment: CDR1 SGHNT and CDR2 YYREEE (reference sequence). The CDR3: CASSLGTGGDETQYF.

The chain joins TRBV11-2 to TRBJ1-1. Germline lookup yields CDR1 SGHAT and CDR2 FQNNGV. This CDR3 is 13 amino acids long. The CDR3 loop reads CASSYTRQTEAFF.

The gene calls are TRBV15 and TRBJ1-5. Germline CDR1 LNHNV, CDR2 YYDKDF (reference sequence). The CDR3 is 15 residues long. The CDR3 sequence: CATSRGRGSNQPQHF.